The rows below give T cell receptor beta chains drawn from one sample of a study of PD-1 blockade in classical Hodgkin lymphoma. Here immunoSEQ multiplex PCR was the method, and the copy in TCRdb shows in-frame clones only, minus some. The data show approximately 30,000 clones, about 72% seen once. Sequencing was performed on peripheral blood mononuclear cells (PBMCs), taken before the fourth cycle of nivolumab. The receptors here all came from a human donor with classical Hodgkin lymphoma. Both conserved end residues are part of each CDR3. D genes are given only for firm matches. For some rows the clone size is stated as once, few or many, or as a class when expanded; others skip it.

few	TRBV28	TRBJ2-3	TRBD1	CASSRPRDRDPSATQYF	TGTGCCAGCAGCCGCCCGAGGGACAGGGATCCTTCCGCTACGCAGTATTTT
.	TRBV30	TRBJ1-6	TRBD1	CAWGTGGNSPLHF	TGTGCCTGGGGGACAGGGGGAAATTCACCCCTCCACTTT
.	TRBV7-8	TRBJ2-7	.	CASSFGSSYEQYF	TGTGCCAGCAGCTTCGGCAGCTCCTACGAGCAGTACTTC
.	TRBV4-3	TRBJ2-7	.	CASSQRVQASEQYF	TGCGCCAGCAGCCAACGCGTACAGGCTTCCGAGCAGTACTTC
.	TRBV7-9	TRBJ1-2	.	CASSLEGKYGYTF	TGTGCCAGCAGCTTAGAGGGGAAATATGGCTACACCTTC
once	TRBV5-6	TRBJ1-2	.	CASSLSRQNYGYTF	TGTGCCAGCAGCTTGAGCAGACAGAACTATGGCTACACCTTC
.	TRBV5-5	TRBJ1-2	TRBD1	CASSLETGTNYGYTF	TGTGCCAGCAGCTTGGAGACAGGGACTAACTATGGCTACACCTTC
.	TRBV29-1	TRBJ1-1	.	CSVLGPGALTFF	TGCAGCGTTTTGGGGCCGGGGGCTTTGACTTTCTTT
.	TRBV28	TRBJ2-1	.	CASSWNTAVDEQFF	TGTGCCAGCAGTTGGAATACGGCAGTAGATGAGCAGTTCTTC
.	TRBV7-2	TRBJ1-1	.	CASSLDGGVNTEAFF	TGTGCCAGCAGCTTAGATGGGGGGGTGAACACTGAAGCTTTCTTT
.	TRBV28	TRBJ2-7	TRBD1	CASSLNRGRTPYEQYF	TGTGCCAGCAGTTTAAACAGGGGGCGAACCCCCTACGAGCAGTACTTC
.	TRBV5-8	TRBJ2-7	.	CASSLGTQIYEQYF	TGTGCCAGCAGCTTGGGGACCCAGATCTACGAGCAGTACTTC
.	TRBV7-2	TRBJ2-7	TRBD2	CASSPGLAGTSYEQYF	TGTGCCAGCAGCCCGGGACTAGCGGGAACCTCCTACGAGCAGTACTTC
.	TRBV28	TRBJ1-5	TRBD1	CASRLQGNGNQPQHF	TGTGCCAGCAGGCTACAGGGGAATGGCAATCAGCCCCAGCATTTT
.	TRBV9	TRBJ2-2	.	CASSSSPGSHTGELFF	TGTGCCAGCAGCTCGTCTCCAGGGTCCCACACCGGGGAGCTGTTTTTT
once	TRBV19	TRBJ1-4	.	CASSPNERTNEKLFF	TGTGCCAGTAGCCCCAACGAGAGGACTAATGAAAAACTGTTTTTT
once	TRBV6-5	TRBJ1-4	TRBD1	CASSDSGTVNEKLFF	TGTGCCAGCAGCGACTCCGGGACAGTAAATGAAAAACTGTTTTTT
.	TRBV14	TRBJ2-1	TRBD2	CASSLVAGVPYNEQFF	TGTGCCAGCAGCCTGGTAGCGGGAGTCCCTTACAATGAGCAGTTCTTC
few	TRBV28	TRBJ1-5	TRBD1	CASSGGQGYQPQHF	TGTGCCAGCAGTGGTGGACAGGGGTATCAGCCCCAGCATTTT
.	TRBV18	TRBJ1-2	.	CASSRPNMGESGYTF	TGTGCCAGTTCACGACCCAACATGGGGGAGTCTGGCTACACCTTC
.	TRBV5-1	TRBJ1-1	TRBD1	CASSLKGANTEAFF	TGCGCCAGCAGCTTGAAGGGGGCGAACACTGAAGCTTTCTTT
.	TRBV10-2	TRBJ2-7	TRBD1	CASRDRQGASYEQYF	TGCGCCAGCAGAGACCGACAGGGGGCTTCCTACGAGCAGTACTTC
.	TRBV12-2	TRBJ2-5	.	CASRLATREETQYF	TGTGCAAGTCGCTTAGCTACCCGGGAAGAGACCCAGTACTTC
.	TRBV11-2	TRBJ1-2	.	CASSTPRRNGYTF	TGTGCCAGCAGCACCCCCAGGAGGAATGGCTACACCTTC
.	TRBV9	TRBJ2-5	TRBD2	CASSDTSAPSETQYF	TGTGCCAGCAGCGATACTAGCGCCCCCTCGGAGACCCAGTACTTC
.	TRBV30	TRBJ1-2	.	CAWSVSGNYGYTF	TGTGCCTGGAGTGTGAGTGGGAACTATGGCTACACCTTC
.	TRBV25-1	TRBJ1-1	.	CASSESAGKAFF	TGTGCCAGCAGTGAATCAGCCGGGAAAGCTTTCTTT
once	TRBV19	TRBJ2-5	TRBD2	CASSIGPLVAGETQYF	TGTGCCAGTAGTATCGGCCCCCTGGTAGCGGGAGAGACCCAGTACTTC
.	TRBV5-6	TRBJ1-1	.	CASSLRTQNTEAFF	TGTGCCAGCAGCTTGAGGACTCAGAACACTGAAGCTTTCTTT
.	TRBV7-9	TRBJ1-1	.	CASSSLQGTNTEAFF	TGTGCCAGCAGCTCTCTCCAGGGAACGAACACTGAAGCTTTCTTT
.	TRBV27	TRBJ1-1	.	CASSLGSEHTEAFF	TGTGCCAGCAGTTTAGGGTCGGAACACACTGAAGCTTTCTTT
.	TRBV5-6	TRBJ2-3	.	CASSFSATSTDTQYF	TGTGCCAGCAGCTTTTCTGCCACTAGCACAGATACGCAGTATTTT
.	TRBV5-4	TRBJ2-1	.	CASSWDGSSYNEQFF	TGTGCCAGCAGCTGGGACGGGAGCTCCTACAATGAGCAGTTCTTC
few	TRBV7-8	TRBJ2-7	.	CASSLALGRPVEQYF	TGTGCCAGCAGCTTAGCCCTGGGACGGCCTGTCGAGCAGTACTTC
.	TRBV4-2	TRBJ2-3	TRBD2	CASSLSGIVGAGTDTQYF	TGTGCCAGCAGCCTAAGCGGGATCGTAGGTGCAGGCACAGATACGCAGTATTTT
.	TRBV19	TRBJ2-1	TRBD2	CASRGTSGTNEQFF	TGTGCCAGTAGGGGGACTAGCGGGACAAATGAGCAGTTCTTC
.	TRBV7-2	TRBJ2-1	TRBD2	CASSLVGLALKQFF	TGTGCCAGCAGCTTAGTCGGACTAGCCCTTAAGCAGTTCTTC
.	TRBV4-2	TRBJ2-1	.	CASSQTTIRQNNEQFF	TGTGCCAGCAGCCAAACCACTATCAGGCAAAACAATGAGCAGTTCTTC
few	TRBV7-2	TRBJ1-2	TRBD1	CASSLAGRQGAYGYTF	TGTGCCAGCAGCTTAGCGGGTAGACAGGGTGCTTATGGCTACACCTTC
.	TRBV4-2	TRBJ2-7	.	CASSQVSGGRYEQYF	TGTGCCAGCAGCCAAGTCTCCGGGGGCCGCTACGAGCAGTACTTC
.	TRBV28	TRBJ2-7	.	CASMFGLSSYEQYF	TGTGCCAGCATGTTCGGGTTGAGCTCCTACGAGCAGTACTTC
.	TRBV10-3	TRBJ2-4	.	CAISETGTDIQYF	TGTGCCATCAGTGAGACAGGGACGGACATTCAGTACTTC
few	TRBV4-1	TRBJ1-3	.	CASSQGEGGDTIYF	TGCGCCAGCAGCCAAGGGGAGGGAGGAGACACCATATATTTT
.	TRBV2	TRBJ1-2	.	CASSDRRVSPQDYTF	TGTGCCAGCAGTGACAGGAGGGTATCTCCTCAAGACTACACCTTC
.	TRBV5-1	TRBJ2-1	.	CASNRAHEQFF	TGCGCCAGTAACAGGGCGCATGAGCAGTTCTTC
few	TRBV7-2	TRBJ2-7	TRBD1	CASSLDRGSGYEQYF	TGTGCCAGCAGCTTAGACAGGGGGTCAGGCTACGAGCAGTACTTC
.	TRBV6-1	TRBJ2-1	.	CASRTGDPRSEQFF	TGTGCCAGCAGAACAGGTGACCCCCGTAGTGAGCAGTTCTTC
.	TRBV28	TRBJ2-3	.	CASSPQVTGADTQYF	TGTGCCAGCAGTCCCCAGGTGACGGGGGCAGATACGCAGTATTTT
.	TRBV19	TRBJ2-1	.	CASSTRGRGNEQFF	TGTGCCAGTAGCACCCGAGGCCGGGGCAATGAGCAGTTCTTC
.	TRBV14	TRBJ1-2	TRBD1	CASSLRDRAKGNYGYTF	TGTGCCAGCAGCCTCCGGGACAGGGCCAAGGGGAACTATGGCTACACCTTC
few	TRBV7-9	TRBJ1-1	.	CASSFYVNTEAFF	TGTGCCAGCAGCTTCTACGTGAACACTGAAGCTTTCTTT
.	TRBV6-1	TRBJ1-5	.	CASSATGHSNQPQHF	TGTGCCAGCAGTGCTACAGGTCATAGCAATCAGCCCCAGCATTTT
once	TRBV19	TRBJ2-7	.	CAFHGGRAAYEQYF	TGTGCCTTCCACGGGGGACGGGCAGCCTACGAGCAGTACTTC
.	TRBV21-1	TRBJ2-7	.	CASSTRGPSGSSCYEQYF	TGTGCCAGCAGCACTCGGGGTCCCAGCGGGAGCAGCTGCTACGAGCAGTACTTC